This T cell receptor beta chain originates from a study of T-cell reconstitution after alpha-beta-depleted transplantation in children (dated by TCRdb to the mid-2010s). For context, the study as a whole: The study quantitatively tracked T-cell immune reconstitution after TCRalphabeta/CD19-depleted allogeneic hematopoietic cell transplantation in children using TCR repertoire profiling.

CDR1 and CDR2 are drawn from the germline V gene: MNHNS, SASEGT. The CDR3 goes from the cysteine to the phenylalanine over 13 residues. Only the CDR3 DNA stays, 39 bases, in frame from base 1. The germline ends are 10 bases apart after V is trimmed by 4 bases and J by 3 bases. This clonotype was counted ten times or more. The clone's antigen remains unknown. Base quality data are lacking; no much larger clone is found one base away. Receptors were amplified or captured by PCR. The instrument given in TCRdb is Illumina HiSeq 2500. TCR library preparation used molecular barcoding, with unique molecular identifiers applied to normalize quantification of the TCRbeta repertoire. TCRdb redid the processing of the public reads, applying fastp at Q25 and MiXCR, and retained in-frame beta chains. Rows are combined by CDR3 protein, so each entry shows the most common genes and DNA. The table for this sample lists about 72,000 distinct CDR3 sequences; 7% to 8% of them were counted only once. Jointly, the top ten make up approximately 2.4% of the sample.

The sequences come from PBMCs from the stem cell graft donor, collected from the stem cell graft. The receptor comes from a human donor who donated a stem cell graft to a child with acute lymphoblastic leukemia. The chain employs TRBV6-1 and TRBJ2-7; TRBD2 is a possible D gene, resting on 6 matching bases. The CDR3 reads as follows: CASSVGGDYEQYF. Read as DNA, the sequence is TGTGCCAGCAGTGTGGGGGGAGACTACGAGCAGTACTTC.